This T cell receptor beta chain was sequenced in a study of blood T cell repertoires in COVID-19 (dated by TCRdb to the early 2020s). Regarding the research as a whole: Collaborator samples came from the United States, Italy and Spain and covered acute and convalescent phases of COVID-19. The dataset comprised deeply sampled blood TCRbeta repertoires from subjects exposed to, actively infected with, or recovered from COVID-19. A de-identified subject ID, COVID-19 status, age in years and sex were almost always included in the sample metadata. Samples came from the ongoing ImmuneRACE study (first 160 participants) plus 1,254 subjects from 6 global collaborators. Where available, HLA class I and class II types were obtained from metadata supplied by the sample provider rather than from assay-based typing. The repertoires were made available in a free public database intended to serve as a resource for research on the immune response to SARS-CoV-2. The prospective study material was composed of cDNA or gDNA derived from T cells, B-cell-depleted T cells, or PBMCs.

The research as a whole found: The quantity of clinical and demographic metadata differed by source and by participant and was supplied without curation.

Each collaborating institution followed its own protocols to collect whole blood in K2EDTA tubes. For TCRbeta analysis, collaborator samples were shipped as frozen whole blood, as isolated PBMCs, or as DNA extracted from either sample type. TCRbeta CDR3 regions were amplified from genomic DNA by means of the immunoSEQ Assay, a bias-controlled multiplex PCR. Turning to the authors' computational methods: The number of nucleated cells in each sample was estimated from the amplification of reference gene primers within the assay. Sequence reads were collapsed and filtered to measure the absolute abundance of every unique TCRbeta CDR3 rearrangement. For each sample, productive Simpson clonality was calculated by taking the square root of Simpson's diversity index across productive rearrangements. Entries here come from immuneACCESS through TCRdb and include only in-frame sequences with V and J called. Some clones fail to appear in such tables; in the studies checked, an unresolved V gene covers under half of the shortfall, and the cause of the remainder is unknown. From that table come the V and J calls and clone size; the DNA was used to work out D and trimming. The sample table records some 24,000 clones; 89% of these occur just once. Clones ranked in the top ten supply about 9.6% of the sample.

This clone is described as medium-sized (0.01 to 0.1%). Its antigen has not been determined. No base qualities exist here, and no much larger clone lies one base off it. Other DNA sequences in this sample translate to the same CDR3. Including cysteine and phenylalanine, the CDR3 has 15 amino acids. The kept DNA is CDR3 alone, 45 bases in frame from the first base. The CDR1 and CDR2 encoded by the germline V gene are SGHTA and FQGTGA. Unmatched junction bases come to 2, with V trimmed by 5 bases and J by 0 bases. Sequencing used peripheral blood. This clonotype originated in a man between 65 and 80 years old with acute or convalescent COVID-19. The sequence is built from TRBV7-3 and TRBJ2-3; TRBD2 aligns with 10 central bases. The CDR3 protein is CASSRAGGSTDTQYF. The sequenced DNA: TGTGCCAGCAGCCGAGCGGGAGGGAGCACAGATACGCAGTATTTT.